This is a list of T cell receptor beta chains from one sample in a study of T cells in Graves' hyperthyroidism and ophthalmopathy. TCRdb reprocessed the multiplex PCR reads with MiXCR, giving one entry per CDR3 protein. The table includes about 570,000 distinct CDR3 sequences, around 45% detected once. Sample: peripheral blood or thyroid tissue (not recorded which). These receptors were taken from an adult woman with Graves' disease, either hyperthyroidism or ophthalmopathy (not recorded which). Each CDR3 is given with its conserved first and last residue. D genes are given only for firm matches. Clone size is shown for a subset of rows, as once, few, many or a class of expanded clone.

TRBV10-3	-	-	TRBJ2-7	TGTGCCATCAGTGAGTCGTTTAGGGGGAGCGTTTCCTACGAGCAGTACTTC	CAISESFRGSVSYEQYF
TRBV20-1	many	-	TRBJ1-4	TGCAGTGCTACCCCCGTTGCAACTAATGAAAAACTGTTTTTT	CSATPVATNEKLFF
TRBV9	many	TRBD2	TRBJ2-2	TGTGCCAGCAGCGTGGGGACTAGCCCCGGGGAGCTGTTTTTT	CASSVGTSPGELFF
TRBV2	-	TRBD2	TRBJ2-7	TGTGCCAGCAGTTTGGGGGGGACGGGAGACCTCTACGAGCAGTACTTC	CASSLGGTGDLYEQYF
TRBV2	-	-	TRBJ2-2	TGTGCCAGCCACCAGGACAGGGAGCTGTTTTTT	CASHQDRELFF
TRBV7-2	-	-	TRBJ2-5	TGTGCCAGCAGTCAACAGGCCGAGACCCAGTACTTC	CASSQQAETQYF
TRBV7-3	many	-	TRBJ2-6	TGTGCCAGCAGCTTAACCACCTCTGGGGCCAACGTCCTGACTTTC	CASSLTTSGANVLTF
TRBV7-7	many	-	TRBJ1-1	TGTGCTAGCAGCGAGACAGCGAACACTGAAGCTTTCTTT	CASSETANTEAFF
TRBV4-1	many	-	TRBJ2-7	TGCGCCAGCAGTCGGACACAGTCCTCCTACGAGCAGTACTTC	CASSRTQSSYEQYF
TRBV5-1	-	TRBD1	TRBJ2-5	TGCGCCAGCAGCTTGGAAGCGCAGGGGGCCTTTGGAGAGACCCAGTACTTC	CASSLEAQGAFGETQYF
TRBV29-1	-	TRBD1	TRBJ1-2	TGTAGCGTCGTGGGGAGGGGGCAGACCTATGACTACACCTTC	CSVVGRGQTYDYTF
TRBV7-6	few	-	TRBJ2-5	TGTGCCAGCAGCCTCGGGACTGTGGGGGAGACCCAGTACTTC	CASSLGTVGETQYF
TRBV25-1	once	-	TRBJ1-1	TGTGCCAGCAGTGAATCTCCGACCACAGCGAACACTGAAGCTTTCTTT	CASSESPTTANTEAFF
TRBV9	many	-	TRBJ2-7	TGTGCCAGCAGCGTAGACAGGATGGATGGGCAGTACTTC	CASSVDRMDGQYF
TRBV18	few	-	TRBJ2-7	TGTGCCAGCTCACCATGGACCCGCCGGGACGAGCAGTACTTC	CASSPWTRRDEQYF
TRBV7-9	few	-	TRBJ1-2	TGTGCCAGCAGCTCCTACAAGACAAGTGACTATGGCTACACCTTC	CASSSYKTSDYGYTF
TRBV10-2	many	-	TRBJ2-2	TGCGCCAGCAGTCTAGTCCGGGGCTCGGACACCGGGGAGCTGTTTTTT	CASSLVRGSDTGELFF
TRBV14	few	-	TRBJ2-7	TGTGCCAGCAGCCTAGTACCCCTCTACGAGCAGTACTTC	CASSLVPLYEQYF
TRBV29-1	-	TRBD1	TRBJ1-4	TGCAGCGTTGGAAGGACAGGGGCAACTAATGAAAAACTGTTTTTT	CSVGRTGATNEKLFF
TRBV10-3	-	-	TRBJ1-1	TGTGCCATCAGTGATACTTCTGGGAGCACTGAAGCTTTCTTT	CAISDTSGSTEAFF
TRBV7-9	many	-	TRBJ2-5	TGTGCCAGCAGCTTACGGGACTTTCAAGAGACCCAGTACTTC	CASSLRDFQETQYF
TRBV6-5	many	TRBD2	TRBJ2-7	TGTGCCAGCAGTTACTCAGGCACAGCGGGAGACGAGCAGTACTTC	CASSYSGTAGDEQYF
TRBV20-1	-	TRBD1	TRBJ1-6	TGCAGTGCCCAGGGGGCAGAGGGTTCACCCCTCCACTTT	CSAQGAEGSPLHF
TRBV9	many	-	TRBJ1-6	TGTGCCAGCAGCGTAGCTAAGGTCGACCCCACACTCCACTTT	CASSVAKVDPTLHF
TRBV2	-	-	TRBJ1-6	TGTGCCAGCACAAGATCCGGGACGAATTCACCCCTCCACTTT	CASTRSGTNSPLHF
TRBV28	few	-	TRBJ2-7	TGTGCCAGCAGCACTCCACCGGGAGAGCAGTACTTC	CASSTPPGEQYF
TRBV12-3/TRBV12-4	-	-	TRBJ2-5	TGTGCCAGCAGTTTGCCCCTTGCGGAGACCCAGTACTTC	CASSLPLAETQYF
TRBV29-1	-	-	TRBJ2-7	TGCAGCGTTGAAGAGAGGGGTGGACTAACCGGATACTACGAGCAATACTTC	CSVEERGGLTGYYEQYF
TRBV5-5	-	-	TRBJ1-2	TGTGCCAGCAGCCCCCCACCGGTGGGATCGACCTATGGCTACACCTTC	CASSPPPVGSTYGYTF
TRBV29-1	few	-	TRBJ2-6	TGCAGCGCGTGGACTGGGGCCAACGTCCTGACTTTC	CSAWTGANVLTF